These 20 T cell receptor beta chains share one sample of origin, sequenced in a study of cytomegalovirus exposure and HLA in healthy donors (dated by TCRdb to about 2017). The receptor library was made with the immunoSEQ multiplex PCR assay. The multiplex PCR relied on a mix of 60 forward primers for TCR Vbeta segments and 13 reverse primers for TCR Jbeta segments. Entries here come from immuneACCESS through TCRdb and include only in-frame sequences with V and J called. Some clones fail to appear in such tables; in the studies checked, an unresolved V gene covers under half of the shortfall, and the cause of the remainder is unknown. The sample's table lists a count of around 58,000 clones. The ten largest make up about 9.1% of the sample. The sample was PBMCs. Source of these receptors: a man aged 50-59 years in good health and CMV-seropositive.

This chain links TRBV7-9 with TRBJ2-7; D perhaps matches TRBD1 (6 bases). V shed 5 bases and J shed 4 bases, with 21 bases lying between them. This CDR3 spans 16 amino acids. Germline CDR1 and CDR2: SEHNR and FQNEAQ (reference sequence). CDR3 sequence reads: CASSPGQPYGAYEQYF. CDR3 bases: TGTGCCAGCAGCCCCGGACAGCCCTACGGGGCGTACGAGCAGTACTTC.

The CDR3 DNA reads as TGTGCCAGCAGTTTAATCCGGAGGGTCCCCGAAGCTTTCTTT. Translation: CASSLIRRVPEAFF. The chain uses TRBV28 and TRBJ1-1; no reliable D call. The V end was cut by 2 bases, the J end by 8 bases, with 15 bases between. The CDR3 has 14 amino acids. The germline V gene encodes CDR1 MDHEN and CDR2 SYDVKM.

The chain employs TRBV7-3 and TRBJ2-3, with TRBD2 matching 13 bases. Germline CDR1 and CDR2: SGHTA and FQGTGA. V shed 5 bases and J 5 bases; nucleotides not matched to a gene: 7. The CDR3 is made up of 16 amino acids. The CDR3 sequence is CASSRGLAGDQDTQYF. In DNA form, the CDR3 reads TGTGCCAGCAGCCGAGGACTAGCGGGGGACCAAGATACGCAGTATTTT.

The V gene is TRBV6-6, the J gene TRBJ1-4; 9 bases map to TRBD1. Germline assignment: CDR1 MNHNY and CDR2 SVGAGI (reference sequence). The CDR3 contains 16 residues. After removal of 6 bases from V and 8 bases from J, the junction contained 13 bases not matched to a gene. CDR3 DNA sequence: TGTGCCAGCAGGCACCGGGACAGGGATTTGCGGGAAAAACTGTTTTTT. It is translated as CASRHRDRDLREKLFF.

This chain uses TRBV6-5 with TRBJ1-1; D unclear. Trimming took off 2 bases at V and 2 bases at J, with 9 bases between the two ends. CDR3 size: 14 residues. Germline CDR1 and CDR2: MNHEY and SVGAGI. The CDR3 loop reads CASSYRRTNTEAFF. CDR3 DNA: TGTGCCAGCAGTTACAGGAGGACTAACACTGAAGCTTTCTTT.

The rearrangement links TRBV7-9 to TRBJ1-1, with 8 positions matching TRBD1. The germline V gene has CDR1 SEHNR and CDR2 FQNEAQ (reference sequence). The CDR3 covers 14 residues. V lost 2 bases and J lost 3; bases outside the gene matches: 2. The CDR3 region is CASSLTGGDTEAFF. CDR3 DNA sequence: TGTGCCAGCAGCTTAACAGGGGGTGACACTGAAGCTTTCTTT.

The chain is built from TRBV30 and TRBJ1-6; D ambiguous. V dropped 4 bases and J dropped 6 bases, with 10 bases sitting between them. CDR1 and CDR2 from the germline V gene are GTSNPN and SVGIG (reference sequence). This CDR3 has 13 amino acids. CDR3 in DNA: TGTGCCTGGAAGATGTCGGGTAATTCACCCCTCCACTTT. Its protein product is CAWKMSGNSPLHF. The entire variable domain, with the rest obtained from reference TRBV30 and TRBJ1-6, is as follows: SQTIHQWPATLVQPVGSPLSLECTVEGTSNPNLYWYRQAAGRGLQLLFYSVGIGQISSEVPQNLSASRPQDRQFILSSKKLLLSDSGFYLCAWKMSGNSPLHFGNGTRLTVT.

The V gene is TRBV6-5, the J gene TRBJ2-1; weak D call: TRBD2 (6 bases). Germline lookup yields CDR1 MNHEY and CDR2 SVGAGI. This CDR3 comprises 16 residues. With 0 bases removed from V and 1 base from J, the gap between germline ends came to 10 bases. CDR3 residues: CASSYSRAGSYNEQFF. The CDR3 DNA sequence: TGTGCCAGCAGTTACTCGCGGGCGGGATCCTACAATGAGCAGTTCTTC.

V gene TRBV4-1 combines with J gene TRBJ1-2; D remains unclear. CDR3 length: 14 residues. Germline assignment: CDR1 MGHRA and CDR2 YSYEKL. With 2 bases removed from V and 3 bases from J, the gap between germline ends came to 10 bases. DNA of the CDR3: TGCGCCAGCAGCCAACTAGGGAGTCACTATGGCTACACCTTC. It codes for CASSQLGSHYGYTF.

CDR3 region: CASSLVPGLNQPQHF. In DNA, the CDR3 is TGCGCCAGCAGCTTGGTCCCAGGGCTAAATCAGCCCCAGCATTTT. V is TRBV5-1 and J is TRBJ1-5; D may be TRBD1 (5 bases). V lost 0 bases and J lost 4, with 11 bases in between. Germline-derived CDR1 and CDR2 are SGHRS and YFSETQ. The CDR3 extends over 15 amino acids.

The CDR3 coding sequence is TGTGCCAGCAGCCTCTCCGGGACTTCCTACGAGCAGTACTTC. Its translation is CASSLSGTSYEQYF. The V gene is TRBV7-3, the J gene TRBJ2-7, with a tentative D call TRBD2 (6 bases). Germline V CDR1 and CDR2: SGHTA, FQGTGA. Trimming left V 5 bases short and J 1 base short, with 12 bases between. This CDR3 is 14 amino acids long.

The CDR3 loop is CASSTGQGASTDTQYF. As DNA, the CDR3 is TGCGCCAGCAGCACCGGACAGGGGGCAAGCACAGATACGCAGTATTTT. The chain combines TRBV5-1 with TRBJ2-3; 11 bases match TRBD1. V shed 4 bases and J 0 bases; nucleotides not matched to a gene: 4. This CDR3 region has 16 residues. The germline V gene encodes CDR1 SGHRS and CDR2 YFSETQ.

The V and J genes are TRBV6-5 and TRBJ2-7, with D uncertain. CDR1 is MNHEY, CDR2 SVGAGI, per germline. V lost 0 bases to trimming and J lost 1 base, with 7 bases between them. The CDR3 spans 14 residues. The CDR3 reads CASSYSQQSYEQYF. The CDR3 nucleotides are TGTGCCAGCAGTTACTCACAGCAATCCTACGAGCAGTACTTC.

V and J are TRBV29-1 and TRBJ2-7; 9 nucleotides align to TRBD1. The length of the CDR3 is 15 residues. Germline V gives CDR1 SQVTM, CDR2 ANQGSEA. After removal of 5 bases from V and 4 bases from J, the junction contained 12 bases not matched to a gene. The CDR3 sequence: CSVWAPGQGSYEQYF. DNA for the CDR3: TGCAGCGTTTGGGCTCCGGGACAGGGCTCATACGAGCAGTACTTC.

The CDR3 protein is CASSPTGGGYEQYF. The DNA for the CDR3 is TGTGCCAGCTCCCCAACGGGGGGGGGTTACGAGCAGTACTTC. The chain carries TRBV18 and TRBJ2-7; 8 bases are a match to TRBD2. From germline, CDR1 is KGHSH and CDR2 LQKENI. The CDR3 covers 14 residues. Trimming removed 6 bases from V and 4 bases from J; junction bases left unmatched: 8.

The V and J genes are TRBV18 and TRBJ2-5, with D perhaps TRBD2 (5 bases). The V gene lost 1 base and the J gene lost 4 bases, with 7 bases spanning the gap. The germline CDR1 and CDR2 sequences are KGHSH and LQKENI. The CDR3 loop spans 13 amino acids. CDR3 coding DNA: TGTGCCAGCTCACCACAAAGCGGAGAGACCCAGTACTTC. Protein: CASSPQSGETQYF.

The chain is built from TRBV4-1 and TRBJ2-7, with 8 bases lining up with TRBD2. V was pared by 4 bases and J by 3 bases, with 8 bases of the junction left unmatched. Looked up from germline, CDR1 is MGHRA and CDR2 is YSYEKL. There are 15 residues in the CDR3. CDR3 in amino acids: CASSPTSGAYYEQYF. Here the CDR3 DNA reads TGCGCCAGCAGCCCCACTAGCGGAGCCTACTACGAGCAGTACTTC.

The chain carries TRBV18 and TRBJ1-1, with D perhaps matching TRBD1 (6 bases). Germline V lookup: CDR1 KGHSH, CDR2 LQKENI. The length of the CDR3 is 15 residues. V lost 5 bases, J lost 4 bases, and 17 bases lay in between. The CDR3 coding sequence is TGTGCCAGCTCAGCAGAGGGGAGGGGGAGCACTGAAGCTTTCTTT. Its protein product is CASSAEGRGSTEAFF. The entire variable domain, with the rest obtained from reference TRBV18 and TRBJ1-1, is as follows: NAGVMQNPRHLVRRRGQEARLRCSPMKGHSHVYWYRQLPEEGLKFMVYLQKENIIDESGMPKERFSAEFPKEGPSILRIQQVVRGDSAAYFCASSAEGRGSTEAFFGQGTRLTVV.

This chain connects TRBV28 to TRBJ1-1; 8 bases agree with TRBD1. In germline, CDR1 is MDHEN, CDR2 SYDVKM. This CDR3 contains 17 residues. J lost 5 bases, V lost 6 bases, and 17 bases had no gene match. CDR3 in amino acids: CASRISGQGKSGTEAFF. CDR3 DNA: TGTGCCAGCAGGATTTCCGGACAGGGTAAATCGGGGACTGAAGCTTTCTTT.

The V gene is TRBV27, the J gene TRBJ1-5; D unresolved. This CDR3 is built from 13 residues. The germline CDR1 and CDR2 sequences are MNHEY and SMNVEV (reference sequence). The V and J ends lost 4 bases and 8 bases respectively, with 12 bases between them. The CDR3 DNA follows: TGTGCCAGCAGTTATGGGTATCAGGAGCCCCAGCATTTT. This gives the protein CASSYGYQEPQHF.